The present entry profiles one T cell receptor beta chain with its context. Its binding antigen is unknown. The record has no base qualities; no much larger clone is one base away. The data belong to a study of blood T cell repertoires in COVID-19 (TCRdb year 2020). Regarding the study in general: Collaborator samples came from the United States, Italy and Spain and covered acute and convalescent phases of COVID-19. A de-identified subject ID, COVID-19 status, age in years and sex were almost always included in the sample metadata. The material from the prospective study consisted of cDNA or gDNA derived from T cells, B-cell-depleted T cells, or PBMCs. The samples were drawn from the first 160 participants of the ongoing ImmuneRACE study and from 950 to 1,500 subjects provided by 6 global collaborators. The dataset comprised deeply sampled blood TCRbeta repertoires from subjects exposed to, actively infected with, or recovered from COVID-19. Where HLA class I and class II types were available, the types were taken from metadata supplied by the sample provider, not from assay-based typing. The repertoires were released in a freely available public database meant as a resource for research on the immune response to SARS-CoV-2. General conclusions and limits of the study: The amount of clinical and demographic metadata varied by source and participant and was provided uncurated.

TCRbeta CDR3 regions were amplified from genomic DNA by means of the immunoSEQ Assay, a bias-controlled multiplex PCR. The authors' pipeline ran thus. The number of nucleated cells in each sample was estimated from the amplification of reference gene primers within the assay. To quantify the absolute abundance of each unique TCRbeta CDR3 rearrangement, sequence reads were collapsed and filtered. Productive Simpson clonality was computed per sample as the square root of Simpson's diversity index over productive rearrangements. TCRdb obtained this table from immuneACCESS and retained in-frame rearrangements with V and J assigned. These tables miss some clones; where compared with another copy, unresolved V genes account for less than half of the shortfall, and the remainder is unexplained. V and J calls and clone size are copied from that table; D and trimming were computed from the DNA. The sample table shows approximately 50,000 clones, and 85% are seen once. Roughly 10% of the sample lies in the top ten.

Whole blood was collected in K2EDTA tubes by collaborating institutions according to the institutions' own protocols. For TCRbeta analysis, collaborator samples were shipped as frozen whole blood, as isolated PBMCs, or as DNA extracted from either sample type. From the cysteine up to the phenylalanine, the CDR3 has a length of 16 residues. Left in the record is the CDR3 DNA by itself, 48 bases read in frame from the first base. The CDR1 and CDR2 encoded by the germline V gene (reference sequence) are LNHNV and YYDKDF. Germline trimming amounts to 4 bases on V and 4 bases on J, with 6 as the count of junction bases outside the gene matches.

The specimen was peripheral blood. The sequence links TRBV15 to TRBJ2-3; 12 middle bases align to TRBD2. The TCR was taken from a human donor in a cohort sampled during active COVID-19. The DNA is TGTGCCACCAGCACCCGACTAGCGGGAGATTCAGATACGCAGTATTTT. This is translated as CATSTRLAGDSDTQYF.